This paragraph covers one T cell receptor beta chain sequence. Its binding antigen is unknown. No quality values exist for individual bases; no much larger clone is one base distant. The sample comes from a study of CD8 T cells in Susac syndrome (dated by TCRdb to about 2019). Describing the broader study: The study used repertoire sequencing to test whether antigen drove CD8+ T cell activation and differentiation in Susac syndrome.

Broader findings and caveats from the paper: The TCR sequencing and HLA analysis was acknowledged to have included a relatively small number of individuals.

V is pared back by 3 bases and J by 3 bases, with 13 bases lying between the germline termini. Based on the germline V gene, the CDR1 and CDR2 sequences are SGHDT and YYEEEE. There are 15 amino acids in the CDR3, from cysteine to phenylalanine inclusive. Only the CDR3 portion is preserved as DNA: 45 bases, with reading frame beginning at the first base. High-throughput TCR beta sequencing profiled peripheral blood CD8+ and CD4+ T cells from healthy donors, Susac syndrome patients and multiple sclerosis patients. Multiple sclerosis controls were treatment-naive patients with stable or active relapsing-remitting disease fulfilling revised McDonald criteria. Bulk CD8+ and CD4+ T cells were purified by magnetic negative isolation, whereas CD8+ TEMRA cells were enriched by FACS. Blood was collected in EDTA tubes and processed within 24 hours, with PBMCs isolated through density gradient centrifugation. PBMCs intended for TCR sequencing were frozen in liquid nitrogen and were later thawed in a 37 degrees C water bath. Purity of sorted or isolated CD4+, CD8+ and CD8+ TEMRA cells was at least 90%.

RNA was extracted using the RNeasy kit, and roughly 0.45 to 1 microgram was reverse transcribed with random hexamers. The immunoSEQ multiplex PCR assay, which covers 54 Vbeta and 13 Jbeta segments, was used to amplify TCR beta CDR3 regions. To correct PCR amplification bias, a synthetic template baseline was used for both primer optimization and computational correction. In the paper's pipeline: Reads were annotated to V, D and J genes according to IMGT and were analyzed with immunoSEQ Analyzer, with only productive sequences retained. Clonality was computed as one minus Shannon entropy normalized by log2 of the number of productive unique sequences. For each patient and control, public and private clones were evaluated among the 100 most prevalent clones. Clones were defined as Susac-specific when absent from the healthy and MS cohorts, from approximately 1,100 published viral clones and from other ImmuneACCESS disease sequences. TCRdb trimmed the raw reads at Q25, called clones with MiXCR and kept productive beta chains. Rows are combined by CDR3 protein, so each entry shows the most common genes and DNA. The V and J calls here are based on TCRdb, not the publication. Here the sample has about 210,000 distinct CDR3 sequences; 95% occur a single time. The leading ten clones occupy 0.085% to 0.095% of the sample.

The chain is assembled from TRBV5-6 and TRBJ1-5, and TRBD1 may be the D gene, going by 6 matching bases. The sequence was collected from a human donor with multiple sclerosis. The source material was CD4+ T cells from PBMCs. The CDR3 region: CASSSGQIPNQPQHF. The DNA is TGTGCCAGCAGCTCCGGACAGATCCCCAATCAGCCCCAGCATTTT.